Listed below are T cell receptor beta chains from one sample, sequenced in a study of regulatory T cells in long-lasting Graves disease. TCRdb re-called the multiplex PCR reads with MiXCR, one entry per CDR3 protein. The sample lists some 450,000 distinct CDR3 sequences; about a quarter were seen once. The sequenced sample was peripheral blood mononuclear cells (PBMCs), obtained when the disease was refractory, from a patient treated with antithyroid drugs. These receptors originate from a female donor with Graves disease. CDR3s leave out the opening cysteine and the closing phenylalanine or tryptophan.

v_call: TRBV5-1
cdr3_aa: ASSFVTATLEDYT

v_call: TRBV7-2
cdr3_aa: ASSSGLPGAGELF

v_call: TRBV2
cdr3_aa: ASSRGTAQETQY

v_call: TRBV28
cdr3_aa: ASCLGAMNTEAF

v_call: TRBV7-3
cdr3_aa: ASSYGPTTGELF

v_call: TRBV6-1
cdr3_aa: ASVLAGGPHEQY

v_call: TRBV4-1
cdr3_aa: ASSQQGANTGELF

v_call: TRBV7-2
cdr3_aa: ASSSLAGGPH

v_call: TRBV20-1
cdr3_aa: SAGPRGETQY

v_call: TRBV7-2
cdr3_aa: ASSLQWTGASEQY

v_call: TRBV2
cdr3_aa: ASIGSSGATGELF

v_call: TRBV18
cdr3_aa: ASSPTPGPSNEKLF

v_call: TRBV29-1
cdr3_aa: SVERDQETQY

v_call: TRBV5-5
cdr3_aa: ASSFSTVRGQPQH

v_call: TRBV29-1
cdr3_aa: SARQVNTEAF

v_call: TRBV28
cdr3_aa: ASSSLQPSYEQY

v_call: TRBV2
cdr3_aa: ASSELVGPNTGELF

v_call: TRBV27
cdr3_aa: ASSPSGEDTQY

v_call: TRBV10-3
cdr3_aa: AISESVPEPNTEAF

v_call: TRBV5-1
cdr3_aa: ASSTRTNTGELF

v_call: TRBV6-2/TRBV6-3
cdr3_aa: ASSYVSRTDTQY

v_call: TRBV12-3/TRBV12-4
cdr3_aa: ASRGQNTGELF

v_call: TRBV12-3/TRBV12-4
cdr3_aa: ASRTPGGNGAQY

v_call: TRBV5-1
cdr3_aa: ASSYRDSNTEAF

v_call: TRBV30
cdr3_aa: AWSLMAQGPGELF

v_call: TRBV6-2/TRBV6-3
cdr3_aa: ASSRDTTSNQPQH

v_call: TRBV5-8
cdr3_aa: ASSADRGRNYGYT

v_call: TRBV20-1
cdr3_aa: SASSGLAGTGY

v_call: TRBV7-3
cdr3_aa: ASSSETGSYEQY

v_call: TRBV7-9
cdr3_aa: ASSSQATSSGNTIY

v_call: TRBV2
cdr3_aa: ASSPKPENYGYT

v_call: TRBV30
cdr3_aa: AWRQGGLLSD

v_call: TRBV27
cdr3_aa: ASTLSQGSTGELF

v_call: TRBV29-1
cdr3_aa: SVENAGGGYT

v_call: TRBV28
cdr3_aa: ASSSAGTGFRQPQH

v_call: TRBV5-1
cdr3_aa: ASSLQGAGYT

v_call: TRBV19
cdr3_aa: ASSPTGTSPADTQY

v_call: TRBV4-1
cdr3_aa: ASSHQGGLYYEQY

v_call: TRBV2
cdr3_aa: ASSDQGVGIQY

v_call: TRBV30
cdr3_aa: AWSPPNRDGYT

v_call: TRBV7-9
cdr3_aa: ASSLGGAQGMGYT

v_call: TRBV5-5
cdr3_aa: ASSLQGYNEQF

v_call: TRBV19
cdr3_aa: ASSETTLYT

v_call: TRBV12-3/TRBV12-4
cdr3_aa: ASSWGVPRPQAF

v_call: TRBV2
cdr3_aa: ASSEADLAGPYDNEQF

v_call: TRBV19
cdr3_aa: ASSISTLETQY

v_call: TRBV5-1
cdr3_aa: ASSLGGGAGNQPQH

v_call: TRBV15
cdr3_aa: ATSEEKRVSLF

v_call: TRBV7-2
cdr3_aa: ASNPVPQPSYGYT

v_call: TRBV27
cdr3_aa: ASSVTGNSPLH

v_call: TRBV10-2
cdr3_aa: ASRAGNNQPQH

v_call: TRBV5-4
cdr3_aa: ASSGGTSGSFETQY

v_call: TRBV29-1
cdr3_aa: SLLAGDGDEQY

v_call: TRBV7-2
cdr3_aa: ASSFFGSNKETQY

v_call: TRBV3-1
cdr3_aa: ASSQGTGALSYEQY